Following are 5 T cell receptor beta chains from one sample sequenced in a study of shared clonotypes between healthy human individuals. Only in-frame clones appear in the TCRdb table, and some are missing; sequencing was by immunoSEQ multiplex PCR. The sample contains millions of clones, roughly nine tenths of which appear only once. The specimen sequenced was naive CD4+ T cells sorted from blood. Subset in this sample: CD45RA+ positively selected. The receptor set was obtained from a man between 18 and 35 years old in good health.

V gene TRBV6-1 combines with J gene TRBJ2-2; D ambiguous. In germline, CDR1 is MNHNS, CDR2 SASEGT. The CDR3 is made up of 11 amino acids. Deletions cut 4 bases from V and 4 bases from J, with 1 base between. CDR3 bases: TGTGCCAGCAGTGGCACCGGGGAGCTGTTTTTT. This sequence encodes CASSGTGELFF.

The chain employs TRBV7-2 and TRBJ2-3; the match to TRBD2 covers 7 bases. The CDR3 extends over 15 amino acids. The germline CDR1 and CDR2 sequences are SGHTA and FQGNSA. After removal of 4 bases from V and 2 bases from J, the junction contained 6 bases not matched to a gene. The CDR3 sequence: CASSSSGDPTDTQYF. DNA of the CDR3: TGTGCCAGCAGCTCTAGCGGTGACCCCACAGATACGCAGTATTTT.

This rearrangement joins TRBV7-6 to TRBJ2-5; D not resolved. This CDR3 has 14 residues. Trimming pared 0 bases from V and 5 bases from J, leaving 10 bases between. Germline lookup yields CDR1 SGHVS and CDR2 FNYEAQ. In DNA form, the CDR3 reads TGTGCCAGCAGCTTAGCGGAACCGGAGGAGACCCAGTACTTC. Translation gives CASSLAEPEETQYF.

The chain couples TRBV5-1 to TRBJ1-2; 10 positions agree with TRBD1. The length of the CDR3 is 14 residues. V was clipped by 4 bases and J by 7 bases; unmatched bases: 7. Germline loops: CDR1 SGHRS, CDR2 YFSETQ. The CDR3 DNA is TGCGCCAGCAGCCGCGATGGACAGGGGGGTGGCTACACCTTC. Translating it yields CASSRDGQGGGYTF.

This clone appeared once. The chain combines TRBV30 with TRBJ1-1; D is unclear. V dropped 0 bases and J dropped 6 bases, with 17 bases sitting between them. Germline V lookup: CDR1 GTSNPN, CDR2 SVGIG (reference sequence). This CDR3 spans 15 amino acids. CDR3 sequence reads: CAWSVPPDLRAEAFF. CDR3 nucleotide sequence: TGTGCCTGGAGTGTACCTCCGGACCTACGGGCTGAAGCTTTCTTT.